These 14 T cell receptor beta chains were sequenced from one sample in a study of blood T cell repertoires in COVID-19. The data were produced by immunoSEQ multiplex PCR, yet TCRdb's version contains in-frame clones alone and is incomplete. The table lists 130,000 to 150,000 clones, about nine tenths of them singletons. Sample: peripheral blood. All receptors come from a human donor in a cohort sampled during active COVID-19.

This chain connects TRBV3-1 (or the pseudogene TRBV3-2) to TRBJ2-7; no clear D. Trimming took 2 bases from V and 2 from J, leaving 10 bases between them. This CDR3 is built from 14 residues. Looked up from germline, CDR1 is LGHDT and CDR2 is YNNKEL (reference sequence). The CDR3 nucleotides are TGTGCCAGCAGCCAAATCTCCCCCGCCTACGAGCAGTACTTC. This encodes CASSQISPAYEQYF.

V gene TRBV5-6 combines with J gene TRBJ2-3; 9 bases match TRBD2. The V segment lost 0 bases and the J segment 3 bases; nucleotides outside the gene matches: 5. The germline V gene encodes CDR1 SGHDT and CDR2 YYEEEE. This CDR3 contains 16 residues. CDR3 residues: CASSLDWTSVTDTQYF. In DNA, the CDR3 is TGTGCCAGCAGCTTGGATTGGACTAGCGTTACAGATACGCAGTATTTT.

V gene TRBV2 combines with J gene TRBJ2-5, with 8 bases that match TRBD1. V shed 7 bases, J shed 5 bases, and the junction held 12 bases outside the gene matches. CDR3 length equals 15 residues. From germline, CDR1 is SNHLY and CDR2 FYNNEI. The CDR3 sequence is CASKPDRGHGETQYF. CDR3 nucleotides: TGTGCCAGCAAACCAGACAGGGGCCACGGGGAGACCCAGTACTTC. Complete variable domain (other parts from reference TRBV2 and TRBJ2-5): EPEVTQTPSHQVTQMGQEVILRCVPISNHLYFYWYRQILGQKVEFLVSFYNNEISEKSEIFDDQFSVERPDGSNFTLKIRSTKLEDSAMYFCASKPDRGHGETQYFGPGTRLLVL.

V and J are TRBV20-1 and TRBJ1-1; 10 positions match TRBD1. V shed 3 bases and J 6 bases; nucleotides not matched to a gene: 10. CDR1 is DFQATT and CDR2 is SNEGSKA in the germline V gene (reference sequence). The CDR3 runs to 15 residues. CDR3 protein: CSASAAGTGVAEAFF. The CDR3 DNA is TGCAGTGCTAGTGCAGCCGGGACAGGGGTCGCTGAAGCTTTCTTT.

The chain carries TRBV7-9 and TRBJ1-4, with no clear D. The CDR3 covers 14 residues. Germline CDR1 and CDR2: SEHNR and FQNEAQ (reference sequence). Deletions cut 5 bases from V and 7 bases from J, with 14 bases between. As DNA, the CDR3 is TGTGCCAGCAGCCCACAACCCGGGAGTGAAAAACTGTTTTTT. Translation gives CASSPQPGSEKLFF.

This rearrangement joins TRBV19 to TRBJ1-1, with 7 nucleotides matching TRBD1. This CDR3 is 14 amino acids long. Germline assignment: CDR1 LNHDA and CDR2 SQIVND (reference sequence). V lost 5 bases, J lost 5 bases, and 8 bases stayed unmatched. The CDR3 DNA reads TGTGCCAGTAGTCAAGACAGGGTAAAAACTGAAGCTTTCTTT. This sequence encodes CASSQDRVKTEAFF.

The V call is TRBV15, the J call TRBJ1-5; D remains unclear. The CDR3 length is 12 residues. Germline V CDR1 and CDR2: LNHNV, YYDKDF (reference sequence). Trimming took off 0 bases at V and 6 bases at J, with 3 bases between the two ends. The CDR3 DNA reads TGTGCCACCAGCAGAGATCGTCAGCCCCAGCATTTT. Translated, it gives CATSRDRQPQHF.

CDR3 protein: CASSLSFSVHEQFF. CDR3 DNA sequence: TGTGCCAGCAGCTTGTCTTTCAGCGTCCATGAGCAGTTCTTC. V gene TRBV5-8 combines with J gene TRBJ2-1; no clear D. Looked up from germline, CDR1 is SGHTS and CDR2 is YDEGEE. The CDR3 is 14 residues long. Trimming removed 1 base from V and 8 bases from J, with 13 bases in between.

The rearrangement joins TRBV6-6 to TRBJ1-2, with 7 nucleotides matching TRBD1. CDR3 length equals 15 residues. Germline V gene sequence: CDR1 MNHNY, CDR2 SVGAGI (reference sequence). J lost 2 bases, V lost 7 bases, and 10 bases had no gene match. CDR3 residues: CASTDFRDRNYGYTF. CDR3 DNA: TGTGCCAGCACCGACTTCCGGGACAGAAACTATGGCTACACCTTC.

This rearrangement joins TRBV4-3 to TRBJ1-3; D is unclear. This CDR3 spans 16 amino acids. The V gene's germline CDR1 is LGHNA and CDR2 YSLEER. The V end lost 1 base, the J end lost 8 bases, and 18 bases lay between the germline ends. CDR3 residues: CASSQGWRAEGDTIYF. The CDR3 DNA reads as TGCGCCAGCAGCCAAGGCTGGCGCGCCGAGGGAGACACCATATATTTT.

The rearrangement links TRBV4-3 to TRBJ2-3; TRBD1 matches at 7 bases. The V and J ends lost 5 bases and 0 bases, in that order; junction bases with no gene match: 8. CDR3 size: 16 residues. Germline CDR1 reads LGHNA; CDR2 reads YSLEER. The CDR3 DNA reads TGCGCCAGCAGCTTACACGACAGGGATAGCACAGATACGCAGTATTTT. This sequence encodes CASSLHDRDSTDTQYF.

The V call is TRBV6-6, the J call TRBJ2-7, with a weak D call TRBD2 (6 bases). V shed 6 bases and J shed 7 bases, with 19 bases lying between them. Germline V gives CDR1 MNHNY, CDR2 SVGAGI (reference sequence). The CDR3 extends over 14 amino acids. CDR3 protein: CASSSLGGDREQYF. For the CDR3, the DNA is TGTGCCAGCAGCTCCTTGGGGGGTGATCGGGAGCAGTACTTC.

The chain couples TRBV30 to TRBJ1-1; no reliable D call. Germline-derived CDR1 and CDR2 are GTSNPN and SVGIG (reference sequence). The CDR3 is made up of 13 amino acids. V was clipped by 5 bases and J by 1 base, with 11 bases between them. DNA of the CDR3: TGTGCCTGGTCAGTCGGGAGGAACACTGAAGCTTTCTTT. Encoded protein: CAWSVGRNTEAFF.

This chain joins TRBV18 and TRBJ1-2; TRBD1 is a possible D gene (5 bases). Trimming stripped 3 bases from V and 4 bases from J, with 12 bases between. Germline loops: CDR1 KGHSH, CDR2 LQKENI. This CDR3 has 14 amino acids. The CDR3 DNA reads TGTGCCAGCTCACCGGGGGGTAATTTCTATGGCTACACCTTC. Translating gives CASSPGGNFYGYTF.